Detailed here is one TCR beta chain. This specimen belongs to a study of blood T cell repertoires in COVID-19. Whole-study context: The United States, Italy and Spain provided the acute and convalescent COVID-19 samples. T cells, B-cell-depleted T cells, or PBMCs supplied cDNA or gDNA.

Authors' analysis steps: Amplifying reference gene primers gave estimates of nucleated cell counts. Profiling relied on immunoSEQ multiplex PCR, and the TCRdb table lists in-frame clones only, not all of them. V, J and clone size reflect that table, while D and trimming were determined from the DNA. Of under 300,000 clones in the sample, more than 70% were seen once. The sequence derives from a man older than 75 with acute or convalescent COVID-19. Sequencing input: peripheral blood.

CDR3 coding DNA: TGTGCCAGCAGCTCCTCAAACTTATATACAGCTTTCTTT. Its translation is CASSSSNLYTAFF. This chain connects TRBV3-1 (or the pseudogene TRBV3-2) to TRBJ1-1, with D unclear. Germline CDR1 and CDR2: LGHDT and YNNKEL (reference sequence). V was shortened by 5 bases and J by 10 bases, with 17 bases between the two germline ends. This CDR3 is 13 amino acids long.